Presented here are 27 T cell receptor beta chains from one specimen sequenced in a study of OX40 agonist ivuxolimab in advanced cancers. The method was immunoSEQ multiplex PCR; TCRdb's version includes in-frame clones alone and lacks a portion of them. The sample has just over 14,000 clones, roughly 75% seen once. This specimen was CD4+ or CD8+ T cells sorted from blood, taken in a trial of the OX40 agonist ivuxolimab. The receptors derive from an adult with an advanced solid tumor such as melanoma, head and neck, liver or kidney cancer.

DNA of the CDR3: TGCGCCAGCAGCCACCTCTTAAGCGCAGATACGCAGTATTTT. Translated: CASSHLLSADTQYF. This rearrangement joins TRBV4-1 to TRBJ2-3; unclear D gene. CDR3 length: 14 amino acids. The V end was cut by 3 bases, the J end by 4 bases, with 11 bases between. CDR1 and CDR2 from the germline V gene are MGHRA and YSYEKL.

V gene TRBV6-4 combines with J gene TRBJ2-1, with D possibly being TRBD1 (7 bases). This CDR3 is 16 amino acids long. Germline assignment: CDR1 MRHNA and CDR2 SNTAGT. V was clipped by 0 bases and J by 7 bases, with 16 bases between them. This CDR3 is CASSDSSDSGGNEQFF. CDR3 nucleotides: TGTGCCAGCAGTGACTCGTCGGATTCAGGGGGGAATGAGCAGTTCTTC.

The CDR3 loop reads CASIRQESHEQYF. CDR3 in DNA: TGTGCCAGCATCCGACAGGAAAGCCACGAGCAGTACTTC. J is TRBJ2-7 and V is TRBV27; D is perhaps TRBD1 (6 bases). CDR3 length: 13 amino acids. Germline V gives CDR1 MNHEY, CDR2 SMNVEV (reference sequence). Between the trimmed V and J ends, which lost 7 bases and 5 bases, there was a span of 15 bases.

Only a few counts were recorded for this clone. J is TRBJ2-1 and V is TRBV5-1, with TRBD1 identical over 10 bases. The J segment lost 8 bases and the V segment lost 0 bases, leaving 5 bases of the junction unmatched. The germline V gene encodes CDR1 SGHRS and CDR2 YFSETQ. The CDR3 contains 15 residues. CDR3 in DNA: TGCGCCAGCAGCTTGGGACAGGGGGCTATAGATGAGCAGTTCTTC. It codes for CASSLGQGAIDEQFF.

V and J are TRBV27 and TRBJ1-5; D unresolved. Trimming removed 2 bases at V and 5 bases at J, with 7 bases between. Germline CDR1 and CDR2: MNHEY and SMNVEV (reference sequence). The CDR3 loop spans 13 amino acids. CDR3 residues: CASSLRTDQPQHF. The CDR3 nucleotides are TGTGCCAGCAGTTTAAGGACCGATCAGCCCCAGCATTTT.

CDR3 nucleotides: TGTGCCAGTAGTATCGTTGGGGGGACCTACGAGCAGTACTTC. It specifies CASSIVGGTYEQYF. This rearrangement joins TRBV19 to TRBJ2-7, with D possibly being TRBD2 (6 bases). The germline gives CDR1 LNHDA, CDR2 SQIVND (reference sequence). The length of the CDR3 is 14 residues. Trimming cost V 3 bases and J 2 bases, with 11 bases left between them.

V gene TRBV27 combines with J gene TRBJ2-1, with 7 bases that match TRBD2. The CDR3 covers 13 residues. Germline CDR1 and CDR2: MNHEY and SMNVEV (reference sequence). Trimming at V came to 7 bases and at J to 5 bases, leaving 5 bases not matched to a gene. The DNA for the CDR3 is TGTGCCAGCACCCTGGGACTACACAATGAGCAGTTCTTC. Encoded protein: CASTLGLHNEQFF.

V gene TRBV28 combines with J gene TRBJ2-1; 12 bases are a match to TRBD1. This CDR3 has 14 residues. Germline V CDR1 and CDR2: MDHEN, SYDVKM. The trim removed 8 bases at V and 4 bases at J, leaving 3 bases unmatched. This chain's CDR3 is CASGTGGVYNEQFF. CDR3 sequence (DNA): TGTGCCAGCGGGACAGGGGGCGTATACAATGAGCAGTTCTTC. Filled out from reference TRBV28 and TRBJ2-1, the complete variable domain reads DVKVTQSSRYLVKRTGEKVFLECVQDMDHENMFWYRQDPGLGLRLIYFSYDVKMKEKGDIPEGYSVSREKKERFSLILESASTNQTSMYLCASGTGGVYNEQFFGPGTRLTVL.

The gene calls are TRBV11-3 and TRBJ1-5, with 7 nucleotides matching TRBD1. CDR1 is SGHNT, CDR2 YENEEA, per germline. The CDR3 length is 15 residues. V dropped 0 bases and J dropped 6; count of bases not matched to a gene: 5. CDR3 sequence reads: CASSLDGNRGQPQHF. Written as DNA, the CDR3 is TGTGCCAGCAGCTTAGATGGAAACAGGGGTCAGCCCCAGCATTTT.

The V call is TRBV28, the J call TRBJ2-7; 8 bases are shared with TRBD1. The CDR3 length is 14 residues. From germline, CDR1 is MDHEN and CDR2 SYDVKM. Unmatched junction bases numbered 11, after V lost 10 bases and J lost 3 bases. CDR3 sequence reads: CATSSRDRGYEQYF. The CDR3 DNA reads TGTGCCACCTCCTCTCGAGACAGGGGCTACGAGCAGTACTTC.

The chain recombines TRBV28 with TRBJ1-5; possible D gene TRBD1, 5 bases. The V and J ends lost 7 bases and 5 bases respectively, with 12 bases between them. From germline, CDR1 is MDHEN and CDR2 SYDVKM. This CDR3 comprises 13 residues. The CDR3, as DNA: TGTGCCAGCACCCGGGACGGATATCAGCCCCAGCATTTT. It is translated as CASTRDGYQPQHF.

This clone was observed a few times. V and J are TRBV7-2 and TRBJ2-4; perhaps TRBD1 as D (5 bases). The V gene's germline CDR1 is SGHTA and CDR2 FQGNSA. The CDR3 extends over 16 amino acids. Trimming shortened V by 5 bases and J by 2 bases, and 16 bases separated the two germline ends. In DNA, the CDR3 is TGTGCCAGCAGCGACGACCCTGGGGCCTCCAAAAACATTCAGTACTTC. Encoded protein: CASSDDPGASKNIQYF.

About this clone itself: The sample carries other DNA sequences with the same CDR3. This chain connects TRBV28 to TRBJ2-3; no clear D. The CDR3 totals 14 residues. The germline CDR1 and CDR2 sequences are MDHEN and SYDVKM. The V gene lost 3 bases and the J gene lost 1 base, with 8 bases spanning the gap. DNA for the CDR3: TGTGCCAGCAGTTTTGTGGCGGGCACAGATACGCAGTATTTT. This encodes CASSFVAGTDTQYF.

Relative to its sample, this clone is medium-sized. The chain uses TRBV5-1 and TRBJ1-1; maybe TRBD1 (6 bases). V was shortened by 4 bases and J by 11 bases, with 12 bases between the two germline ends. The CDR3 covers 11 residues. Germline V lookup: CDR1 SGHRS, CDR2 YFSETQ. The CDR3 coding sequence is TGCGCCAGCAGCCCAGGGGCGGGGGCTTTCTTT. Residues: CASSPGAGAFF.

J is TRBJ1-1 and V is TRBV6-5, with D unresolved. CDR3 size: 13 residues. Trimming left V 8 bases short and J 5 bases short, with 15 bases between. From germline, CDR1 is MNHEY and CDR2 SVGAGI. As DNA, the CDR3 is TGTGCCAGCCACGGTAAGGGATTTACTGAAGCTTTCTTT. This sequence encodes CASHGKGFTEAFF.

V is TRBV11-2 and J is TRBJ2-1; D assignment may be TRBD1 or TRBD2 (6 bases each). Looked up from germline, CDR1 is SGHAT and CDR2 is FQNNGV. The CDR3 totals 15 residues. Trimming took 0 bases from V and 7 from J, leaving 13 bases between them. The CDR3 DNA follows: TGTGCCAGCAGCTTAGATCTATCGGGGGCTAATGAGCAGTTCTTC. Residues: CASSLDLSGANEQFF.

This clone has only a few counts. This rearrangement joins TRBV27 to TRBJ2-1, with D perhaps matching TRBD2 (5 bases). V was cut by 6 bases and J by 0 bases, with 15 bases left in between. The CDR3 length is 16 residues. CDR1 MNHEY and CDR2 SMNVEV come from the germline V gene (reference sequence). This chain's CDR3 is CASRSLGGSSYNEQFF. DNA for the CDR3: TGTGCCAGCAGATCCCTCGGAGGCAGCTCCTACAATGAGCAGTTCTTC.

The V gene is TRBV7-2, the J gene TRBJ1-2; tentatively, D is TRBD1 (5 bases). Germline CDR1 reads SGHTA; CDR2 reads FQGNSA. Trimming removed 3 bases from V and 8 bases from J, with 13 bases in between. CDR3 length: 13 amino acids. Written as DNA, the CDR3 is TGTGCCAGCAGCTTGGACACCACGGGGGGCTACACCTTC. Protein product: CASSLDTTGGYTF.

J is TRBJ2-7 and V is TRBV7-2, with TRBD1 identical over 9 bases. This CDR3 is built from 13 residues. Trimming removed 5 bases from V and 6 bases from J; junction bases left unmatched: 5. The germline V gene encodes CDR1 SGHTA and CDR2 FQGNSA. In DNA, the CDR3 is TGTGCCAGCAGCGCGGGGACAGGGTCCGAGCAGTACTTC. Translated: CASSAGTGSEQYF.

This clone was picked up a small number of times. The chain has TRBV27 and TRBJ2-1, with D hard to call. CDR3 length: 16 amino acids. Looked up from germline, CDR1 is MNHEY and CDR2 is SMNVEV (reference sequence). The V gene lost 5 bases and the J gene lost 0 bases, with 14 bases spanning the gap. The chain's CDR3 is CASSPQTRSSYNEQFF. CDR3 nucleotide sequence: TGTGCCAGCAGTCCTCAAACTCGGAGCTCCTACAATGAGCAGTTCTTC.

The chain carries TRBV21-1 and TRBJ2-7; the table names TRBD2, a call not compared with the DNA. TRBV21-1 is recorded as a pseudogene. The CDR3 consists of 19 residues. This CDR3 reads CASSKKGLAGAWPFNEQYF. The CDR3, as DNA: TGTGCCAGCAGCAAAAAAGGACTAGCGGGAGCCTGGCCGTTCAACGAGCAGTACTTC.

The chain employs TRBV19 and TRBJ1-1, with TRBD1 as a possible D gene (6 bases). Trimming pared 3 bases from V and 4 bases from J, leaving 12 bases between. Germline CDR1 is LNHDA and CDR2 is SQIVND (reference sequence). The CDR3 spans 14 residues. CDR3 DNA sequence: TGTGCCAGTAGTATGGGAGGGGGGGCCACTGAAGCTTTCTTT. Translated, it gives CASSMGGGATEAFF.

V usage is TRBV7-9 and J usage is TRBJ2-7, with 10 bases that match TRBD1. With 6 bases clipped from V and 2 bases from J, the junction kept 7 bases outside the gene matches. Per the germline V gene, CDR1 is SEHNR and CDR2 is FQNEAQ (reference sequence). CDR3 length: 15 residues. CDR3 loop: CASSSGQGGPYEQYF. The CDR3 nucleotides are TGTGCCAGCAGTTCCGGACAGGGGGGGCCCTACGAGCAGTACTTC.

With respect to this clone: One end of the junction is discordant with germline, which a read error may explain. This rearrangement joins TRBV27 to TRBJ2-7; either TRBD1 or TRBD2 may fit D (6 bases each). Looked up from germline, CDR1 is MNHEY and CDR2 is SMNVEV (reference sequence). The CDR3 length is 16 residues. The CDR3 spells CASSLSWGAYSYGQYF. CDR3 DNA sequence: TGTGCCAGCAGTTTATCGTGGGGGGCCTACTCCTACGGGCAGTACTTC.

The chain uses TRBV11-2 and TRBJ2-7; TRBD2 matches 13 bases. The CDR3 runs to 16 residues. The trim removed 4 bases at V and 6 bases at J, leaving 9 bases unmatched. In germline, CDR1 is SGHAT, CDR2 FQNNGV. CDR3 in amino acids: CASSSPLAGGGLEQYF. In DNA, the CDR3 is TGTGCCAGCAGCTCCCCACTAGCGGGAGGGGGGCTCGAGCAGTACTTC.

The rearrangement links TRBV30 to TRBJ1-1; D gene uncertain. The germline V gene has CDR1 GTSNPN and CDR2 SVGIG (reference sequence). The CDR3 extends over 13 amino acids. With 3 bases removed from V and 1 base from J, the gap between germline ends came to 9 bases. In nucleotides, the CDR3 is TGTGCCTGGAGCACTGTGGCGAACACTGAAGCTTTCTTT. Amino acids: CAWSTVANTEAFF.

This chain links TRBV5-6 with TRBJ2-3; 8 bases align to TRBD2. This CDR3 is 14 amino acids long. In germline, CDR1 is SGHDT, CDR2 YYEEEE. V was pared by 4 bases and J by 0 bases, with 1 base of the junction left unmatched. DNA of the CDR3: TGTGCCAGCAGCATAGCGGGAAGCACAGATACGCAGTATTTT. This encodes CASSIAGSTDTQYF. Based on the CDR3 plus reference TRBV5-6 and TRBJ2-3, the full variable domain is DAGVTQSPTHLIKTRGQQVTLRCSPKSGHDTVSWYQQALGQGPQFIFQYYEEEERQRGNFPDRFSGHQFPNYSSELNVNALLLGDSALYLCASSIAGSTDTQYFGPGTRLTVL.